This T cell receptor beta chain was observed in a study of post-analysis software for immune sequencing data (dated by TCRdb to about 2015). In the study overall: Recorded disease courses included relapsing-remitting, secondary progressive and progressive-relapsing multiple sclerosis, with some patients lacking subtype annotation. The multiple sclerosis patient repertoires were compared with around ten previously published healthy control repertoires from donors aged about 6 to 28 years. A subset of samples was prepared in parallel using single-end sample barcoding, then pooled and co-amplified after Illumina adapter ligation. General conclusions and limits of the study: Multiple sclerosis patients had significantly lower normalized Chao1 diversity than controls, a result that suggests substantial peripheral T-cell clonal expansion. The control group was slightly older than the multiple sclerosis patient group. Direct clustering with F measure revealed strong co-clustering of samples prepared in the same batch, which led to a batch-effect correction. Significantly higher frequencies in patients than in controls were found for five or six TRBV segments, including TRBV5-6, TRBV5-1 and TRBV20-1.

To note about this clonotype: Its binding antigen is unknown. Relative to the germline gene, one junction end is altered; a read error may explain this.

TCR beta repertoires were profiled from peripheral blood of under 15 young patients with multiple sclerosis to demonstrate the VDJtools post-analysis software. Multiple sclerosis patients were children and adolescents aged roughly 6 to 17 years. The method was PCR. Sequencer: Illumina HiSeq 2500. To reduce PCR and sequencing biases, unique molecular identifiers were incorporated into the TCR beta cDNA libraries. Roughly 0.5 million cDNA molecules were obtained per 1 to 10 million input T cells, so each molecule approximated one T cell. The patient libraries were prepared and sequenced with the same protocol used for the earlier healthy control dataset. Samples belonging to the same batch were prepared together, multiplexed and sequenced on a shared HiSeq lane. The paper's data handling went like this. Raw barcoded reads were processed with MIGEC, and single-read molecular identifier groups were discarded before consensus assembly and CDR3 extraction. VDJtools was used for post-analysis of the clonotype tables, with diversity normalized by down-sampling every dataset to the smallest sample size. To correct batch-related cross-sample contamination, repertoire overlap clustering matched CDR3 amino acid sequences but not nucleotide sequences. TCRdb cleaned the public reads at Q25 with fastp, built clones with MiXCR and kept in-frame beta chains. Each CDR3 protein gets just one entry, which takes the most common genes and DNA from the rows behind it. What appears here as the V and J calls and clone size reflects TCRdb's work, not the paper's. This sample holds roughly 180,000 distinct CDR3 sequences; approximately 30% were observed only once. The biggest ten clones account for approximately 1.6% of the sample.

Reading the germline V gene gives CDR1 SGDLS and CDR2 YYNGEE. The CDR3 spans 19 residues, from the cysteine through the phenylalanine. Only the CDR3 DNA stays, 57 bases, in frame from base 1. This TCR derives from a girl between 5 and 17 years old with multiple sclerosis. Sequenced sample: blood. The chain couples TRBV9 to TRBJ1-5, with TRBD1 as a weak D call on 5 bases. The nucleotides read TGTGCCAGCAGCGTAGAAACACGAACGGGGGTTAATAGCGATCAGCCCCAGCATTTT. This codes for CASSVETRTGVNSDQPQHF. With the portions outside the CDR3 filled from the reference TRBV9 and TRBJ1-5 genes, the complete variable region becomes DSGVTQTPKHLITATGQRVTLRCSPRSGDLSVYWYQQSLDQGLQFLIQYYNGEERAKGNILERFSAQQFPDLHSELNLSSLELGDSALYFCASSVETRTGVNSDQPQHFGDGTRLSIL.